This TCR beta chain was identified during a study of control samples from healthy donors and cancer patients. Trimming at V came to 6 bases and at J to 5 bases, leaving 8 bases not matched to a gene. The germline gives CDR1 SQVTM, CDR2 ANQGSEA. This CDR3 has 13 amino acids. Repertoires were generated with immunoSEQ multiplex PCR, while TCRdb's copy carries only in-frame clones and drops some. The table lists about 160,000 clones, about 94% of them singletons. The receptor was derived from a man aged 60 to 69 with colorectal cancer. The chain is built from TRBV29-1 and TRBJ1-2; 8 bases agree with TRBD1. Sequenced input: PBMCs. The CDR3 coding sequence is TGCAGCGTAGCTGTTGGACAGGGTTATGGCTACACCTTC. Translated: CSVAVGQGYGYTF.